The source of this T cell receptor beta chain is a study of T cell responses to AZD1222 COVID-19 vaccine. Study-level points and caveats: Repertoires were obtained only post-peak T cell response. White British people made up most donors, females outnumbered males, and clonal diversity was possibly underestimated.

The repertoire was sequenced with immunoSEQ multiplex PCR; TCRdb's copy has only in-frame clones and lacks some. The sample holds 95,000 to 100,000 clones; 87% are singletons and the top ten take 15% to 20%. The ends lost 7 bases at V and 4 bases at J; junction bases unmatched: 6. The CDR3 spans 13 residues. Concerning this clone itself: As yet, its antigen is unknown.

The TCR sequence derives from an adult in good health. The sequencing used peripheral blood, collected on day 0 of AZD1222 vaccination. The chain carries TRBV12-3 or TRBV12-4 and TRBJ1-2; TRBD1 matches at 7 bases. DNA for the CDR3: TGTGCCAGCACTAAAACAGGGGCCTATGGCTACACCTTC. It yields the protein CASTKTGAYGYTF.